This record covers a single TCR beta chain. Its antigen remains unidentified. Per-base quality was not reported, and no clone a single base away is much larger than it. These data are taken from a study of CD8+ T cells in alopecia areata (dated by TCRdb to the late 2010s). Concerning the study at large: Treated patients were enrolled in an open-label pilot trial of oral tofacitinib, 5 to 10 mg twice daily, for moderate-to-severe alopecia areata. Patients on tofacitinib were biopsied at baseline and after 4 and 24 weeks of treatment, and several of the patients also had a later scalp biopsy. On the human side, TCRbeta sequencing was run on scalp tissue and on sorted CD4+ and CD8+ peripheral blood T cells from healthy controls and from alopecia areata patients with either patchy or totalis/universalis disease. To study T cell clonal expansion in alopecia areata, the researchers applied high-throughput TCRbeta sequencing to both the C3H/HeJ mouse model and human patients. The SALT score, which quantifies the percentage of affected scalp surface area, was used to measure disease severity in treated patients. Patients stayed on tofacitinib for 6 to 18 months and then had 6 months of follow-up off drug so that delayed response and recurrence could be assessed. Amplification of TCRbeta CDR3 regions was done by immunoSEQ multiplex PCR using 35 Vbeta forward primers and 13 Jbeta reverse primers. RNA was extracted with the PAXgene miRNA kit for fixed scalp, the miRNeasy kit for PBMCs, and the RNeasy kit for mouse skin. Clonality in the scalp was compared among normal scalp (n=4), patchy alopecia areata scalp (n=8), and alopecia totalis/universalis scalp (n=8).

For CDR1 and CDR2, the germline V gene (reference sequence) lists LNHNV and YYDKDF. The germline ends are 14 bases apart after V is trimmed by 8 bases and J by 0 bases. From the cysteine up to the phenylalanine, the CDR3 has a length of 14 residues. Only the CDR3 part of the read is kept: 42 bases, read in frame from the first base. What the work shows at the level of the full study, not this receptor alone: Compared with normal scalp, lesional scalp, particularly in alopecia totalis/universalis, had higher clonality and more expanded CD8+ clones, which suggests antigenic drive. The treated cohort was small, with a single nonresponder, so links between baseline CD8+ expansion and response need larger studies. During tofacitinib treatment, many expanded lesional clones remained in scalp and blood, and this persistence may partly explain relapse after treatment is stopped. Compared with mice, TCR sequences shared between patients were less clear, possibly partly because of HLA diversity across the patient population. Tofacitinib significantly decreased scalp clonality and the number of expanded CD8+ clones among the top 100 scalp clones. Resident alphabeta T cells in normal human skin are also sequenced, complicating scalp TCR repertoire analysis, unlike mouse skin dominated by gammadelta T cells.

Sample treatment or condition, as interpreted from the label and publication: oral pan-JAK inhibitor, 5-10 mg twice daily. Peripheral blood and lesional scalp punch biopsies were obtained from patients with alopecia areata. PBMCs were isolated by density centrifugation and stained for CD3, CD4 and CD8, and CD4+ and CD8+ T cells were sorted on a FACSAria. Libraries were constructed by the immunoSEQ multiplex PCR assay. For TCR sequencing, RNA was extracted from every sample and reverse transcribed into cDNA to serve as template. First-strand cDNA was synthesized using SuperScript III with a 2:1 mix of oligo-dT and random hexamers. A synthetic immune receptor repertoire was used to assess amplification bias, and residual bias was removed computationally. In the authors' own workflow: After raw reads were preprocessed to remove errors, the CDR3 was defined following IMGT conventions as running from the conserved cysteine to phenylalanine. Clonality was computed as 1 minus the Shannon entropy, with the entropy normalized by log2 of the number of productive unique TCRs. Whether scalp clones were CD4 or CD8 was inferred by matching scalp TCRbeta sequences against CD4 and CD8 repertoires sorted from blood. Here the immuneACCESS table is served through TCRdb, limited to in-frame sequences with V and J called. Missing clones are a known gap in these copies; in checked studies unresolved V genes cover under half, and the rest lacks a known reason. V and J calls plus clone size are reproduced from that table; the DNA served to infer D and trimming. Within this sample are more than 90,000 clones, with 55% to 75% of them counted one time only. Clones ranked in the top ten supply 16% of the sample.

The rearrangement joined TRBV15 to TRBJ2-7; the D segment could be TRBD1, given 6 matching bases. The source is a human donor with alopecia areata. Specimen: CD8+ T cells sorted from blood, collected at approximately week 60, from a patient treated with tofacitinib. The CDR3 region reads CATGEGGLSYEQYF. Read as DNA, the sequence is TGTGCCACCGGGGAAGGGGGTCTCTCCTACGAGCAGTACTTC.